This TCR beta chain appears in the sequencing data of a study of cytomegalovirus exposure and HLA in healthy donors. Findings and limits, study-wide: Cytomegalovirus-associated TCR beta chains were listed, numbering 150 to 200. Generally TCR sequences proved uncommon, though certain public TCRs appeared in numerous donors. In an earlier analysis, most TCR beta V segments were productive about 87% or about 30% of the time.

As concerns this clone: Its antigen is not known.

Primers: 60 Vbeta forward and 13 Jbeta reverse. The repertoire was sequenced with immunoSEQ multiplex PCR; TCRdb's copy has only in-frame clones and lacks some. The sample holds about 80,000 clones; roughly 69% are singletons and the top ten take 5.5% to 8%. Unrecorded immune exposure was likely among donors, who were nominally healthy when sampled. The CDR3 is 14 amino acids. Germline CDR1 reads SSHAT; CDR2 reads FNYEAQ (reference sequence). V was pared by 1 base and J by 4 bases, with 10 bases between. This chain uses TRBV7-7 with TRBJ1-1; unclear D gene. Sequencing input: PBMCs. The source of this sequence is a woman aged 45-59 years in good health and CMV-seropositive. DNA for the CDR3: TGTGCCAGCAGCTTAGAAAGGAGGATCACTGAAGCTTTCTTT. Amino acids: CASSLERRITEAFF.